The 17 T cell receptor beta chains given below trace back to one sample, sequenced in a study of CXCR3-negative and CXCR3-positive naive CD8 T cells. The method, 5' RACE with UMI labels, was used to prepare the TRB cDNA libraries. TCRdb re-called the 5' RACE reads and catalogs CDR3 proteins one per entry, DNA excluded. Seen in this sample are 35,000 to 45,000 distinct CDR3 sequences; the ten most common clones hold around 1.9%. The sample comprised naive CXCR3- CD8+ T cells from blood. Subset indicated: CD45RO-CCR7+CD27+CD95- naive CD8+ T cells lacking CXCR3 (TNR3-). The receptors originated from a human donor in good health. Some clones in this sample may be carry-over from other donors' samples.

The gene calls are TRBV7-9 and TRBJ2-1; TCRdb calls TRBD2, which cannot be checked without DNA. Germline V gives CDR1 SEHNR, CDR2 FQNEAQ (reference sequence). This CDR3 has 14 amino acids. CDR3 amino acids: CAKDSGGAFDEQFF. Using reference TRBV7-9 and TRBJ2-1 for the parts outside the CDR3, the full variable domain is DTGVSQNPRHKITKRGQNVTFRCDPISEHNRLYWYRQTLGQGPEFLTYFQNEAQLEKSRLLSDRFSAERPKGSFSTLEIQRTEQGDSAMYLCAKDSGGAFDEQFFGPGTRLTVL.

V usage is TRBV7-6 and J usage is TRBJ2-3. This CDR3 spans 12 amino acids. Germline lookup yields CDR1 SGHVS and CDR2 FNYEAQ. The CDR3 sequence: CASSQLADTQYF. Full variable domain (missing parts from reference TRBV7-6 and TRBJ2-3): GAGVSQSPRYKVTKRGQDVALRCDPISGHVSLYWYRQALGQGPEFLTYFNYEAQQDKSGLPNDRFSAERPEGSISTLTIQRTEQRDSAMYRCASSQLADTQYFGPGTRLTVL.

The chain combines TRBV29-1 with TRBJ2-2. CDR1 is SQVTM, CDR2 ANQGSEA, per germline. This CDR3 region has 12 residues. CDR3 loop: CSVEPDTGELFF.

This chain joins TRBV6-2 or TRBV6-3 and TRBJ2-3; TCRdb calls TRBD1, which cannot be checked without DNA. The length of the CDR3 is 17 residues. Germline V gives CDR1 MNHEY, CDR2 SVGEGT. CDR3 protein: CASSRAPGRGGTDTQYF.

The CDR3 protein is CASSTGPSYEQYF. The chain is built from TRBV18 and TRBJ2-7; TCRdb's D call of TRBD1 is untestable without DNA. Germline loops: CDR1 KGHSH, CDR2 LQKENI. The CDR3 runs to 13 residues.

The genes are TRBV2 and TRBJ2-7; checking the TCRdb D call of TRBD1 is not possible without DNA. CDR1 SNHLY and CDR2 FYNNEI come from the germline V gene. The length of the CDR3 is 13 residues. The CDR3 loop is CASRGDTSYEQYF.

V usage is TRBV7-9 and J usage is TRBJ1-2. The germline V gene encodes CDR1 SEHNR and CDR2 FQNEAQ (reference sequence). CDR3 length: 13 residues. CDR3 residues: CASSPSAESGYTF.

The chain couples TRBV7-2 to TRBJ2-7; TCRdb names TRBD1, which stays unverified in the absence of DNA. The CDR3 sequence is 16 residues long. CDR1 is SGHTA, CDR2 FQGNSA, per germline. CDR3: CASSLGALTGSYEQYF. The full variable domain, with the rest looked up from reference TRBV7-2 and TRBJ2-7, is GAGVSQSPSNKVTEKGKDVELRCDPISGHTALYWYRQSLGQGLEFLIYFQGNSAPDKSGLPSDRFSAERTGGSVSTLTIQRTQQEDSAVYLCASSLGALTGSYEQYFGPGTRLTVT.

V gene TRBV5-4 combines with J gene TRBJ2-7; the TCRdb call, TRBD1, lacks DNA for checking. The CDR3 loop spans 14 amino acids. Germline V gene data show CDR1 as SGHNT and CDR2 as YYREEE (reference sequence). This CDR3 reads CASSFSTGTYEQYF.

This chain connects TRBV29-1 to TRBJ1-1; TCRdb names TRBD1, which stays unverified in the absence of DNA. Germline V gene lookup returns CDR1 SQVTM and CDR2 ANQGSEA. The CDR3 is 12 residues long. This CDR3 reads CSVRDRQGEAFF. Combining the CDR3 with reference TRBV29-1 and TRBJ1-1 gives the whole variable domain SAVISQKPSRDICQRGTSLTIQCQVDSQVTMMFWYRQQPGQSLTLIATANQGSEATYESGFVIDKFPISRPNLTFSTLTVSNMSPEDSSIYLCSVRDRQGEAFFGQGTRLTVV.

CDR3 protein: CASSLAGLQVTIYF. V gene TRBV12-3 or TRBV12-4 combines with J gene TRBJ1-3. This CDR3 contains 14 residues.

The chain uses TRBV29-1 and TRBJ2-1. This CDR3 spans 12 amino acids. Germline values: CDR1 SQVTM, CDR2 ANQGSEA. CDR3 residues: CSVVVQRTEQFF.

This sequence joins TRBV5-6 and TRBJ2-1; TCRdb's D call, TRBD1, is unchecked because there is no DNA. Germline loops: CDR1 SGHDT, CDR2 YYEEEE. CDR3 length: 15 residues. The CDR3 here is CASSFGTGVFNEQFF.

The V call is TRBV2, the J call TRBJ2-7; the D gene TCRdb calls, TRBD1, cannot be checked with no DNA. CDR1 is SNHLY and CDR2 is FYNNEI in the germline V gene. This CDR3 is built from 11 residues. The CDR3 sequence: CASSGQREQYF.

The chain uses TRBV6-2 or TRBV6-3 and TRBJ2-1; TCRdb's D call of TRBD1 is untestable without DNA. Germline assignment: CDR1 MNHEY and CDR2 SVGEGT. The CDR3 extends over 13 amino acids. This CDR3 reads CASWAGWHYEQFF.

V usage is TRBV29-1 and J usage is TRBJ1-1. The CDR3 loop spans 15 amino acids. Germline V gene sequence: CDR1 SQVTM, CDR2 ANQGSEA. The CDR3 is CSVEELRRSDTEAFF.

The gene calls are TRBV29-1 and TRBJ2-1. The CDR3 consists of 13 residues. The germline gives CDR1 SQVTM, CDR2 ANQGSEA. The CDR3 here is CSVAGGSYNEQFF.